The next 2 T cell receptor beta chains were all read from a single sample in a study of blood T cell repertoires in COVID-19. The assay was immunoSEQ multiplex PCR, and TCRdb's table has in-frame clones only and misses some. The sample yields some 120,000 clones, roughly 80% seen once. The source material was peripheral blood. The receptors were sampled from a man aged 55 to 69 with acute or convalescent COVID-19.

The chain links TRBV1 to TRBJ2-3; TRBD2, the table's D call, lacks a check against the DNA. TRBV1 is labeled a pseudogene. The CDR3 spans 14 residues. The CDR3 nucleotides are TGCACCAGCAGCCGGAGCGGGGGGCGAGATACGCAGTATTTT. This encodes CTSSRSGGRDTQYF.

The chain links TRBV5-1 to TRBJ1-4; 8 bases line up with TRBD1. CDR1 and CDR2 (germline): SGHRS, YFSETQ. Trimming took 4 bases from V and 3 from J; bases not matched to a gene: 2. There are 14 residues in the CDR3. The CDR3 loop reads CASSVTGANEKLFF. The CDR3 DNA follows: TGCGCCAGCAGCGTGACAGGGGCTAATGAAAAACTGTTTTTT.